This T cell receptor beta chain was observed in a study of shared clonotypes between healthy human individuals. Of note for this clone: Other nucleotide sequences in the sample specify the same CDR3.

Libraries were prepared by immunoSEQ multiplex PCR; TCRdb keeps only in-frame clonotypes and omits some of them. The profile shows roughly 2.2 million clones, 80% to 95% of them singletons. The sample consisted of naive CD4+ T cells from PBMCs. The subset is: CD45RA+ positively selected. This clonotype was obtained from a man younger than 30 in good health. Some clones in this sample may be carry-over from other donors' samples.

The DNA for the CDR3 is TGTGCCAGCACCTTTTCCTACGAGCAGTACTTC. This encodes CASTFSYEQYF. V is TRBV2 and J is TRBJ2-7; D is uncertain. Deletions cut 7 bases from V and 1 base from J, with 5 bases between. The CDR3 sequence is 11 residues long. Germline CDR1 is SNHLY and CDR2 is FYNNEI.